The 8 T cell receptor beta chains presented below share a single source sample, sequenced in a study of human T cells and chemical hapten exposure. MiXCR was run by TCRdb on the RACE reads, yielding one entry per CDR3 protein. The sample records 240,000 or so distinct CDR3 sequences, roughly 8.9% being singletons. Time point specified: pre-sensitization, week 0. The treatment denotes: therapeutic diphenylcyclopropenone sensitization with weekly scalp DPC. The sequencing used whole blood, collected in connection with sensitization to the hapten diphenylcyclopropenone (DPC). The receptor set was obtained from a woman in her 40s with alopecia areata. Some clones in this sample may be carry-over from other donors' samples.

This clonotype has a count of ten or more. This sequence joins TRBV2 and TRBJ1-1; D call uncertain. V lost 7 bases to trimming and J lost 7 bases, with 13 bases between them. Per the germline V gene, CDR1 is SNHLY and CDR2 is FYNNEI. The CDR3 runs 12 residues. CDR3 DNA sequence: TGTGCCAGCACCCGGGAGGCAGTTGAAGCTTTCTTT. Amino acid sequence: CASTREAVEAFF.

This clonotype was seen a few times. The chain has TRBV2 and TRBJ2-7; 10 bases fit TRBD2. The CDR3 is 14 amino acids. Germline loops: CDR1 SNHLY, CDR2 FYNNEI. The V segment lost 6 bases and the J segment 3 bases; nucleotides outside the gene matches: 5. The CDR3 spells CASSTSGIGYEQYF. Written as DNA, the CDR3 is TGTGCCAGCAGCACTAGCGGGATCGGCTACGAGCAGTACTTC.

This chain uses TRBV28 with TRBJ1-2, with no clear D. This CDR3 region has 14 residues. V lost 5 bases and J lost 2, with 12 bases in between. Germline assignment: CDR1 MDHEN and CDR2 SYDVKM. The CDR3 reads CASSLYPGNYGYTF. DNA for the CDR3: TGTGCCAGCAGTCTCTACCCGGGCAACTATGGCTACACCTTC.

The chain has TRBV21-1 and TRBJ2-5; the D call TRBD2 from the table was never checked on the DNA. TRBV21-1 is described as a pseudogene. There are 19 residues in the CDR3. DNA for the CDR3: TGTGCCAGCAGCAAAGCGGCGACGGCGGGAGCCCCTACCAGAGAGACCCAGTACTTC. Translated: CASSKAATAGAPTRETQYF.

This clonotype was picked up a small number of times. The chain is built from TRBV7-8 and TRBJ2-1, with D uncertain. Germline values: CDR1 SGHVS, CDR2 FQNEAQ. Trimming left V 4 bases short and J 2 bases short, with 6 bases between. This CDR3 is built from 13 residues. The CDR3 bases are TGTGCCAGCAGCTCTAGAGCCTACAATGAGCAGTTCTTC. This sequence encodes CASSSRAYNEQFF.

The table lists this clonotype with many counts. The J gene is TRBJ1-2, the V gene TRBV28; D remains unclear. The CDR3 runs 13 residues. The germline CDR1 and CDR2 sequences are MDHEN and SYDVKM. Trimming stripped 2 bases from V and 2 bases from J, with 6 bases between. CDR3 nucleotide sequence: TGTGCCAGCAGTTTAGGCCACAACTATGGCTACACCTTC. Residues: CASSLGHNYGYTF.

This clonotype was counted only a few times. The rearrangement uses TRBV5-1 and TRBJ2-7, with D possibly TRBD2 on 6 matching bases. The germline V gene encodes CDR1 SGHRS and CDR2 YFSETQ. The V and J ends lost 2 bases and 0 bases respectively, with 9 bases between them. CDR3 length equals 14 residues. The CDR3 loop is CASSLASDSYEQYF. For the CDR3, the DNA is TGCGCCAGCAGCTTAGCTAGCGACTCCTACGAGCAGTACTTC.

This clonotype was seen at least ten times. The chain employs TRBV29-1 and TRBJ1-5, with D possibly matching TRBD1 (6 bases). CDR3 size: 13 residues. Germline CDR1 SQVTM, CDR2 ANQGSEA. With 6 bases removed from V and 7 bases from J, the gap between germline ends came to 16 bases. CDR3 in amino acids: CSVAGAEEQPQHF. The DNA of the CDR3 is TGCAGCGTCGCAGGGGCCGAGGAACAGCCCCAGCATTTT.